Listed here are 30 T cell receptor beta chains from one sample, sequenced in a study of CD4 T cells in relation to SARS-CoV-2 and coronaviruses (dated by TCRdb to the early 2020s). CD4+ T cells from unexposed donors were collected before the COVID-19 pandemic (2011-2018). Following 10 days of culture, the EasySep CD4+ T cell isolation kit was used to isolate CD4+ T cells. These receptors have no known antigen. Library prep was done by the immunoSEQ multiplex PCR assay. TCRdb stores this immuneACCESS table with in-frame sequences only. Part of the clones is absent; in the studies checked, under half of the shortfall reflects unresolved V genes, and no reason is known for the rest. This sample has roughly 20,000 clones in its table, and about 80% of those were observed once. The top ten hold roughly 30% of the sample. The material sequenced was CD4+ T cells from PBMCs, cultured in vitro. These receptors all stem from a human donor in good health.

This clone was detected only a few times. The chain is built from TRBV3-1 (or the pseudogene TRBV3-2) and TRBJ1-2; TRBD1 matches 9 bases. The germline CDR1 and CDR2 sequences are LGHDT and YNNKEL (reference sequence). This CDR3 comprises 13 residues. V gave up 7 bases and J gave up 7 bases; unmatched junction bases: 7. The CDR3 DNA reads TGTGCCAGCACCCGGGGACAGGGTGGTGGCTACACCTTC. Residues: CASTRGQGGGYTF.

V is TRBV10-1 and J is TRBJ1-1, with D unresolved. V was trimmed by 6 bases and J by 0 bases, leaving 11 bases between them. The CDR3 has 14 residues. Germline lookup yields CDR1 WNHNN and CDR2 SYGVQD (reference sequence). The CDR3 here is CASRDTVMNTEAFF. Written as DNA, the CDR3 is TGCGCCAGCAGGGATACAGTGATGAACACTGAAGCTTTCTTT.

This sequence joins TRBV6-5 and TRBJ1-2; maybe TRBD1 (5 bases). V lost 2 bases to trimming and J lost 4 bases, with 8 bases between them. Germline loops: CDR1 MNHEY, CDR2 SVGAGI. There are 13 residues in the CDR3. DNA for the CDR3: TGTGCCAGCAGTTACGAAGGGGTCTATGGCTACACCTTC. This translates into CASSYEGVYGYTF.

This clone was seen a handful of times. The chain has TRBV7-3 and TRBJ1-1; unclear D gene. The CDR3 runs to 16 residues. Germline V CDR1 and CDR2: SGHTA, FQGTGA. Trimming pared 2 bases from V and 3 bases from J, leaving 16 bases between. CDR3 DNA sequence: TGTGCCAGCAGCTTACAAGCGGGCTCGGGTGACACTGAAGCTTTCTTT. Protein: CASSLQAGSGDTEAFF.

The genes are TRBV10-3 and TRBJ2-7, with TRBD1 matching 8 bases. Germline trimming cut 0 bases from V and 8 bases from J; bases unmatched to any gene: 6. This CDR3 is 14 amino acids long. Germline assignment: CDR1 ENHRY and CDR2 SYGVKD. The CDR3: CAISESGDRGKQYF. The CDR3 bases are TGTGCCATCAGTGAGTCCGGTGACAGGGGAAAGCAGTACTTC.

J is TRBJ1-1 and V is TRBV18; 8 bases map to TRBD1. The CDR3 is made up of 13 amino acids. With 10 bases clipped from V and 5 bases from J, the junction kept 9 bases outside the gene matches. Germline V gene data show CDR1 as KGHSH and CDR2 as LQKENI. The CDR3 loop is CATTSGGDTEAFF. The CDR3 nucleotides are TGTGCCACCACCTCAGGGGGCGATACTGAAGCTTTCTTT.

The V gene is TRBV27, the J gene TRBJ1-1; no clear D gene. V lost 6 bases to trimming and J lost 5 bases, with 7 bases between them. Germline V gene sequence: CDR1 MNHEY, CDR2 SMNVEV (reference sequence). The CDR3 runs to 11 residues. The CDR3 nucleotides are TGTGCCAGCAGATTTTTGACTGAAGCTTTCTTT. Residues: CASRFLTEAFF.

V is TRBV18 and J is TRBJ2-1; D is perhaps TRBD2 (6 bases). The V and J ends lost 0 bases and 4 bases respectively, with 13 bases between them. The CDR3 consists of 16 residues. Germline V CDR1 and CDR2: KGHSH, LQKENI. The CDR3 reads CASSPPPAGRYNEQFF. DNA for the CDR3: TGTGCCAGCTCACCACCCCCGGCGGGAAGGTACAATGAGCAGTTCTTC.

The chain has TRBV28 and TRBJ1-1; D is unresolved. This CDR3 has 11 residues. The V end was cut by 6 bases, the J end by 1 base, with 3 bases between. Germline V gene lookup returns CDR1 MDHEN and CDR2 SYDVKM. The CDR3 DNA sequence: TGTGCCAGCAGGGGGAACACTGAAGCTTTCTTT. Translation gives CASRGNTEAFF.

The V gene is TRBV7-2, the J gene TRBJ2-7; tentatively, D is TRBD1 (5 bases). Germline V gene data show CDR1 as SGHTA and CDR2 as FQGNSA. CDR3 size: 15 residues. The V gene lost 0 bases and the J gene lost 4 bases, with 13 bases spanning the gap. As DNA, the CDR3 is TGTGCCAGCAGCTTAGCCAGGGCCCAGATGTACGAGCAGTACTTC. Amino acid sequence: CASSLARAQMYEQYF.

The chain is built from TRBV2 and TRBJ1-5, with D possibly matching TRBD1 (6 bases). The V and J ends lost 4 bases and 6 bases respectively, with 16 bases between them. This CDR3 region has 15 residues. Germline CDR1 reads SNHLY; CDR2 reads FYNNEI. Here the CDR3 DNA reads TGTGCCAGCAGTGGCGGGGAGGGGGGTTTTCAGCCCCAGCATTTT. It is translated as CASSGGEGGFQPQHF.

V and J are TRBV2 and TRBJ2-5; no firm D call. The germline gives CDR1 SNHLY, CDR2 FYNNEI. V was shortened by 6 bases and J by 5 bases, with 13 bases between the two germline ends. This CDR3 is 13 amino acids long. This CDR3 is CASRPEFFETQYF. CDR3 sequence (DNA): TGTGCCAGCAGGCCAGAATTTTTCGAGACCCAGTACTTC.

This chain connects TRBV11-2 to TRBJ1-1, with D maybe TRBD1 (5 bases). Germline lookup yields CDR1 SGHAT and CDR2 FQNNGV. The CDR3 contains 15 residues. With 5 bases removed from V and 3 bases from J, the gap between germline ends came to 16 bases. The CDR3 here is CASSARQGLYTEAFF. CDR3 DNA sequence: TGTGCCAGCAGCGCCCGCCAGGGCCTATACACTGAAGCTTTCTTT.

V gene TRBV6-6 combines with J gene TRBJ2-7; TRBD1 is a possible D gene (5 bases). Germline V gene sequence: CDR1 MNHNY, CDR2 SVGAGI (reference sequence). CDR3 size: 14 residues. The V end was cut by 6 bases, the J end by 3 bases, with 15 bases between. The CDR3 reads CASRPPTADYEQYF. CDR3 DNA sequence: TGTGCCAGCAGACCCCCGACAGCCGACTACGAGCAGTACTTC.

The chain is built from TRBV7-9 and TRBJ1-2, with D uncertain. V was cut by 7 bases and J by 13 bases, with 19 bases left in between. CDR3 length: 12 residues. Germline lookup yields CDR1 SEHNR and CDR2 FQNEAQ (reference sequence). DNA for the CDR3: TGTGCCAGCAACAAGAACGTGGAGGGTGGCACCTTC. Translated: CASNKNVEGGTF.

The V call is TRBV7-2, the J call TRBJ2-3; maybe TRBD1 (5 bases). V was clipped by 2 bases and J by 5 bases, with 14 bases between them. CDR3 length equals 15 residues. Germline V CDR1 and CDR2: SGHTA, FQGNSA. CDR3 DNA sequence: TGTGCCAGCAGCTTAAGTGGGGCCTTTAAAGATACGCAGTATTTT. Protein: CASSLSGAFKDTQYF.

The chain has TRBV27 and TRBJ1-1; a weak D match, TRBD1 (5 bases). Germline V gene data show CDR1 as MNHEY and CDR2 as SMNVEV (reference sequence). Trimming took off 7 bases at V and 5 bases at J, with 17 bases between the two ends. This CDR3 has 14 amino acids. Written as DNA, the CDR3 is TGTGCCAGCATGTTCTTGGGGCGGGAGACTGAAGCTTTCTTT. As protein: CASMFLGRETEAFF.

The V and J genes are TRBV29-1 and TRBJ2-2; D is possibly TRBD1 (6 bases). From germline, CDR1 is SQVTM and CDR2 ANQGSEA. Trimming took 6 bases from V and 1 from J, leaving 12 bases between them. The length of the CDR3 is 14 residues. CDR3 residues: CSVLRGMNTGELFF. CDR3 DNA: TGCAGCGTCCTAAGGGGGATGAACACCGGGGAGCTGTTTTTT.

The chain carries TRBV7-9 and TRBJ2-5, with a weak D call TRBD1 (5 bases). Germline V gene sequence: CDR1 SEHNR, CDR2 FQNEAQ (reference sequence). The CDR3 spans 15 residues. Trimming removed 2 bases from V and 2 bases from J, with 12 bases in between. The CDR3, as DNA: TGTGCCAGCAGCTTATCTTCAGGGCCTCAAGAGACCCAGTACTTC. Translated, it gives CASSLSSGPQETQYF.

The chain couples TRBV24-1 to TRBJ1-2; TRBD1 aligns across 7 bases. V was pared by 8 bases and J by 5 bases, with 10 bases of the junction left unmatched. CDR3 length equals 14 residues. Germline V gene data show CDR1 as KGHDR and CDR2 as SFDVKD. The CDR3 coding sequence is TGTGCCACCAACTCGGGACAGAATATTTATGGCTACACCTTC. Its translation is CATNSGQNIYGYTF.

DNA of the CDR3: TGTGCCAGCAGCCCCAGGACAGGGAGCACAAGCACAGATACGCAGTATTTT. Amino acid sequence: CASSPRTGSTSTDTQYF. This chain uses TRBV25-1 with TRBJ2-3, with TRBD1 matching 8 bases. CDR1 and CDR2 (germline): MGHDK, SYGVNS. The CDR3 contains 17 residues. With V trimmed by 6 bases and J by 0 bases, 11 bases remained unmatched.

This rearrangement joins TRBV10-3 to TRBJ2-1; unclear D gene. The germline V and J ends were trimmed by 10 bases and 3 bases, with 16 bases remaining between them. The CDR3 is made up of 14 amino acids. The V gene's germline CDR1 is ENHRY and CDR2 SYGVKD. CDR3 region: CATRPSADYNEQFF. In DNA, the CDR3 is TGTGCCACCCGCCCCAGCGCAGACTACAATGAGCAGTTCTTC.

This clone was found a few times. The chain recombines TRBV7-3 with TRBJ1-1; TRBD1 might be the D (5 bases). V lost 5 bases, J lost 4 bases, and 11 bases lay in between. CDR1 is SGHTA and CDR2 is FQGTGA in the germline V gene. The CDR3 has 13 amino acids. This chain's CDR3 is CASSPKRGTEAFF. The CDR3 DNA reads TGTGCCAGCAGCCCCAAGAGGGGCACTGAAGCTTTCTTT. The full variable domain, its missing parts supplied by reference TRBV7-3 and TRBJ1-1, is GAGVSQTPSNKVTEKGKYVELRCDPISGHTALYWYRQSLGQGPEFLIYFQGTGAADDSGLPNDRFFAVRPEGSVSTLKIQRTERGDSAVYLCASSPKRGTEAFFGQGTRLTVV.

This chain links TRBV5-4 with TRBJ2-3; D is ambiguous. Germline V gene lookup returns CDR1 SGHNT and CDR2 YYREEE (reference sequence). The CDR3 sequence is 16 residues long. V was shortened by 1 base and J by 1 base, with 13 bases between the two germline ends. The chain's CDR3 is CASSLYKWSGTDTQYF. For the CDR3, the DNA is TGTGCCAGCAGCTTGTATAAATGGTCGGGCACAGATACGCAGTATTTT.

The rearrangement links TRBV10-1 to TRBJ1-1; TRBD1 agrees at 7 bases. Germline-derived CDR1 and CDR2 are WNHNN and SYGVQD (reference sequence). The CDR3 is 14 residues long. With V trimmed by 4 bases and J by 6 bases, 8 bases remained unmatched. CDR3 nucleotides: TGCGCCAGCAGTGTAAGGCGACAGGGAGCTGAAGCTTTCTTT. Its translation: CASSVRRQGAEAFF.

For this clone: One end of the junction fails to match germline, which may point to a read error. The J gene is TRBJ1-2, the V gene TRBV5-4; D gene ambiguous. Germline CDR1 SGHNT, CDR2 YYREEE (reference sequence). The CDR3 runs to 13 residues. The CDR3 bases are TGTGCCAGCAGCTTGGATAGGGCAGGAGAAAATTCCTTC. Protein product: CASSLDRAGENSF.

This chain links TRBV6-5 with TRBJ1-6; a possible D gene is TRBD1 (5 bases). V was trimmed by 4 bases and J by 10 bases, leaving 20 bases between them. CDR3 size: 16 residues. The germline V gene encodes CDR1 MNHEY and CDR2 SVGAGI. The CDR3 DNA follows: TGTGCCAGCAGTTTGCAGGGAAACGTAATAGGGTCACCCCTCCACTTT. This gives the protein CASSLQGNVIGSPLHF.

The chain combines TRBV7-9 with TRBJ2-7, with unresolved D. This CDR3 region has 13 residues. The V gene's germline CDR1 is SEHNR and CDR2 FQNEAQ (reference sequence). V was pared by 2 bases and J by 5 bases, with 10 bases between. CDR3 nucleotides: TGTGCCAGCAGCTTATCCCTCTGGGACGAGCAGTACTTC. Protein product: CASSLSLWDEQYF.

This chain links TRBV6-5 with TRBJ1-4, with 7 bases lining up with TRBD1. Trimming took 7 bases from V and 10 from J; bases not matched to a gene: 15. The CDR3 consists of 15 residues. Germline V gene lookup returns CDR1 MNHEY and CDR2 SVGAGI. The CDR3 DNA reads TGTGCCAGCACTCCACGGGACAGCCGTTCGGGAAAACTGTTTTTT. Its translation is CASTPRDSRSGKLFF.

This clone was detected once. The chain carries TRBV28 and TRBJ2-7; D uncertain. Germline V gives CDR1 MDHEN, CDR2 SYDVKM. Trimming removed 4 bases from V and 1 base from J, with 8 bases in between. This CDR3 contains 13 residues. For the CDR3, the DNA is TGTGCCAGCAGTTCCACCCCGTCCTACGAGCAGTACTTC. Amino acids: CASSSTPSYEQYF.